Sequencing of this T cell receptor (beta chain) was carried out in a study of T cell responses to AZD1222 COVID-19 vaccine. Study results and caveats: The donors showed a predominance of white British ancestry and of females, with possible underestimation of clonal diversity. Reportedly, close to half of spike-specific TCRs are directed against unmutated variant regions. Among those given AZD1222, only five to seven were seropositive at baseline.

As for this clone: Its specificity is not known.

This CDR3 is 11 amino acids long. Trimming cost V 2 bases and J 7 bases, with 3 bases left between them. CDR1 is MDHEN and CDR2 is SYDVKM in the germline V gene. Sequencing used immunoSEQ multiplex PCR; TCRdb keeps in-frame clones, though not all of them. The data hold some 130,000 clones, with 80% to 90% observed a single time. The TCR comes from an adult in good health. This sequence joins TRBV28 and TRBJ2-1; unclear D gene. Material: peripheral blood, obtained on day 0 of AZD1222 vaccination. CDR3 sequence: CASSLENEQFF. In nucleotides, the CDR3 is TGTGCCAGCAGTTTAGAAAATGAGCAGTTCTTC.